The following is a TCR beta chain sequence with its context. Its antigen remains unidentified. The data stem from a study of OX40 agonist ivuxolimab in advanced cancers. Whole-study context: Patients got intravenous ivuxolimab at 0.01 to 10 mg/kg every 2 weeks. Head and neck, renal cell, melanoma or hepatocellular carcinoma were the cancers that dose-escalation patients had. Whole-study results and caveats: Some nonresponders likewise displayed low normalized T-cell clonal expansion.

TCRdb keeps only in-frame clones here, not all; method: immunoSEQ multiplex PCR. The sample yields roughly 69,000 clones, around 90% seen once. With baseline, cycle 4 day 1, and cycle 7 day 1 as timepoints, blood was sampled. The CDR3 is 15 amino acids. Losses at the gene ends were 4 bases for V and 2 bases for J; bases not matched to a gene: 10. Germline loops: CDR1 GTSNPN, CDR2 SVGIG (reference sequence). This sample comprised CD4+ or CD8+ T cells sorted from blood, obtained in a trial of the OX40 agonist ivuxolimab. The chain joins TRBV30 to TRBJ1-1; 7 positions agree with TRBD1. The receptor was isolated from an adult with an advanced solid tumor such as melanoma, head and neck, liver or kidney cancer. For the CDR3, the DNA is TGTGCCTGGACGGTAGGGGGGACAGCCAACACTGAAGCTTTCTTT. Protein product: CAWTVGGTANTEAFF.